This paragraph covers one T cell receptor beta chain sequence. Its antigen is unknown. Sequencing used immunoSEQ multiplex PCR; TCRdb keeps in-frame clones, though not all of them. The table includes roughly 1.4 million clones, 97% to 99% detected once. The data stem from a study of shared clonotypes between healthy human individuals. General observations from the study: It was anticipated that sequencing depth would influence how many clonotypes donors shared. In this cohort, only blood was sampled, and tissue repertoires likely differ.

V lost 1 base, J lost 7 bases, and 7 bases lay in between. The CDR3 spans 12 residues. Germline assignment: CDR1 LGHNA and CDR2 YSLEER. This TCR derives from a man aged 25-40 years in good health. The chain has TRBV4-3 and TRBJ2-5; D is ambiguous. Sequencing used naive CD4+ T cells sorted from blood. Subset indicated: CD45RA+ positively selected. CDR3 region: CASSQGKGTQYF. DNA of the CDR3: TGCGCCAGCAGCCAAGGGAAAGGGACCCAGTACTTC.